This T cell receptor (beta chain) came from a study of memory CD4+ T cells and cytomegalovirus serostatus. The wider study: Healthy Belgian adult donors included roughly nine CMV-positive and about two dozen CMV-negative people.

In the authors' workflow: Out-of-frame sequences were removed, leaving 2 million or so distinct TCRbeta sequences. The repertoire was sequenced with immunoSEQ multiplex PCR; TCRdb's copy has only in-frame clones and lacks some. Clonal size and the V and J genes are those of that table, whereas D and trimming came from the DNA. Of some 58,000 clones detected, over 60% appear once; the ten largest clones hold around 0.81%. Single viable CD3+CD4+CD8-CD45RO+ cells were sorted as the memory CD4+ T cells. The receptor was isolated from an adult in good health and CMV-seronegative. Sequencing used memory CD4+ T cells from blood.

CDR3 sequence reads: CASSSRQGRGSKNIQYF. The CDR3 DNA follows: TGTGCCAGCAGTTCAAGACAGGGTCGAGGGTCCAAAAACATTCAGTACTTC. The chain carries TRBV27 and TRBJ2-4; 7 nucleotides agree with TRBD1. The CDR3 extends over 17 amino acids. Germline V CDR1 and CDR2: MNHEY, SMNVEV (reference sequence). Trimming took 4 bases from V and 2 from J; bases not matched to a gene: 11.